This T cell receptor (beta chain) came from a study of human T cells and chemical hapten exposure. Study as a whole: Patch tests containing 0.01% DPC, applied to the upper back, were read at 6 days. Overall study findings and caveats: As patch test score rose, PT1 expanded TCR counts tended to rise as well. TCRs exceeding 1 in 1000 frequency stayed unchanged with DPC sensitization.

Germline lookup yields CDR1 SEHNR and CDR2 FQNEAQ (reference sequence). Trimming cost V 5 bases and J 4 bases; bases outside gene matches: 7. CDR3 size: 15 residues. TCRdb called the RACE reads again in MiXCR, with one record for every CDR3 protein. Seen here are a few hundred thousand distinct CDR3 sequences, about 6.9% observed once, and the top ten hold around 5.8%. Time point in this sample: patch test 2, 6 weeks after DPC sensitization. The treatment is: therapeutic diphenylcyclopropenone sensitization with weekly scalp DPC. Drawing of blood took place ahead of applying each patch test. This clonotype has a count of ten or more. The target antigen is unknown.

This chain links TRBV7-9 with TRBJ2-1; 8 positions agree with TRBD1. This TCR was recovered from a woman under 30 with alopecia areata. Some clones in this sample may be carry-over from other donors' samples. The input for sequencing was whole blood, taken in connection with sensitization to the hapten diphenylcyclopropenone (DPC). The CDR3 here is CASSDVGQEYNEQFF. CDR3 nucleotides: TGTGCCAGCAGCGATGTGGGACAGGAGTACAATGAGCAGTTCTTC.